This T cell receptor (beta chain) comes out of a study of PD-L1 blockade in urothelial cancer. This clone was seen a single time. The antigen remains unidentified. The CDR3 extends over 16 amino acids. V lost 2 bases to trimming and J lost 3 bases; unmatched junction nucleotides: 4. Germline V gene lookup returns CDR1 MDHEN and CDR2 SYDVKM. Whole-study findings and limits: Tumor-associated clones in the blood of durable-benefit patients grew more at 3 weeks.

The repertoire was sequenced with immunoSEQ multiplex PCR; TCRdb's copy has only in-frame clones and lacks some. This sample has approximately 88,000 clones, with over 80% found just once. Noted time point: pretreatment peripheral blood. This chain connects TRBV28 to TRBJ2-2, with 9 bases matching TRBD1. The sequenced sample was PBMCs, obtained around atezolizumab (anti-PD-L1) treatment. The clonotype originates from a man aged 55 to 70 with urothelial cancer. The CDR3 loop is CASSLRGQGYTGELFF. The CDR3 nucleotides read TGTGCCAGCAGTTTAAGGGGACAGGGTTACACCGGGGAGCTGTTTTTT.